What follows are 21 T cell receptor beta chains derived from one specimen sequenced in a study of post-analysis software for immune sequencing data. Study-wide results and limits: TRBV5-6, TRBV5-1 and TRBV20-1 belonged to a set of roughly 5 TRBV segments that were more frequent in patients than controls.

Their specific antigens are unknown. Unique molecular identifiers tagged the TCR beta cDNA libraries. Via MiXCR, TCRdb re-called the PCR reads, giving one row per CDR3 protein. The sample yields roughly 670,000 distinct CDR3 sequences, roughly three fifths seen once. The specimen sequenced was blood. These receptors came from a girl aged 2-10 years with multiple sclerosis.

V and J are TRBV6-6 and TRBJ2-1; TRBD2 might be the D (6 bases). Trimming pared 0 bases from V and 6 bases from J, leaving 12 bases between. Germline loops: CDR1 MNHNY, CDR2 SVGAGI (reference sequence). This CDR3 has 15 residues. In DNA form, the CDR3 reads TGTGCCAGCAGTTACTCGGGGGAGGCAATCAATGAGCAGTTCTTC. This gives the protein CASSYSGEAINEQFF.

The V call is TRBV9, the J call TRBJ2-7; D is unresolved. V lost 0 bases to trimming and J lost 0 bases, with 7 bases between them. Germline CDR1 SGDLS, CDR2 YYNGEE. The CDR3 runs 14 residues. Here the CDR3 reads CASSVGGDSYEQYF. CDR3 in DNA: TGTGCCAGCAGCGTAGGAGGTGACTCCTACGAGCAGTACTTC.

As concerns this clonotype: A junction end diverges from the germline sequence, so it may reflect a read error. The rearrangement uses TRBV5-1 and TRBJ2-1; D is tentatively TRBD1 or TRBD2 (6 bases each). The germline gives CDR1 SGHRS, CDR2 YFSETQ. CDR3 length: 15 amino acids. The CDR3 nucleotides are TGCGTCAGCATTGAGGGGGGTTTGACCTACAATGAGCAGTTCTTC. Translation gives CVSIEGGLTYNEQFF.

This clonotype was seen once. This sequence joins TRBV20-1 and TRBJ2-4; the D gene could be TRBD1 or TRBD2 (5 bases each). The DNA end is a closer match to TRBJ2-7, so the J assignment may be wrong. The CDR3 has 14 residues. Germline V lookup: CDR1 DFQATT, CDR2 SNEGSKA (reference sequence). The CDR3 protein is CSAGGLAHSYEQYF. CDR3 bases: TGCAGTGCTGGGGGATTGGCCCATTCCTACGAGCAGTACTTC.

This chain connects TRBV29-1 to TRBJ2-3; D is perhaps TRBD1 (7 bases). The CDR3 runs to 15 residues. Germline assignment: CDR1 SQVTM and CDR2 ANQGSEA. V was trimmed by 0 bases and J by 4 bases, leaving 14 bases between them. CDR3 nucleotide sequence: TGCAGCGTTGAAGATAGGGGGCTAGCGCCAGATACGCAGTATTTT. Residues: CSVEDRGLAPDTQYF.

The V and J genes are TRBV6-1 and TRBJ1-2; 9 nucleotides match TRBD1. Looked up from germline, CDR1 is MNHNS and CDR2 is SASEGT. The CDR3 contains 22 residues. Germline trimming cut 3 bases from V and 6 bases from J; bases unmatched to any gene: 29. Written as DNA, the CDR3 is TGTGCCAGCAGTGAGAAATCGCTCTACAGGGGGCGTTTCCCCCCAACCTCAAATGGCTACACCTTC. Protein: CASSEKSLYRGRFPPTSNGYTF.

The V call is TRBV27, the J call TRBJ2-4; TRBD2 is a possible D gene (6 bases). Germline V gives CDR1 MNHEY, CDR2 SMNVEV (reference sequence). The CDR3 contains 11 residues. V was cut by 3 bases and J by 14 bases, with 11 bases left in between. The CDR3 here is CASSFRGWEYF. For the CDR3, the DNA is TGTGCCAGCAGTTTCCGGGGGTGGGAGTACTTC.

As concerns this clonotype: Sequence at one end of the junction differs from germline and may be a read error. The CDR3 reads CSARAARGRGRNYGYTF. CDR3 nucleotide sequence: TGCAGTGCCAGAGCTGCTCGGGGCAGGGGCCGAAACTATGGCTACACCTTC. This chain links TRBV20-1 with TRBJ1-2; tentative D call: TRBD1 (6 bases). Per the germline V gene, CDR1 is DFQATT and CDR2 is SNEGSKA (reference sequence). There are 17 residues in the CDR3.

The chain couples TRBV7-6 to TRBJ1-1; perhaps TRBD1 as D (5 bases). The germline V gene has CDR1 SGHVS and CDR2 FNYEAQ. Trimming shortened V by 4 bases and J by 2 bases, and 8 bases separated the two germline ends. This CDR3 comprises 13 residues. The CDR3 here is CASSSDSNTEAFF. The CDR3 nucleotides read TGTGCCAGCAGCTCTGACAGCAACACTGAAGCTTTCTTT.

This chain connects TRBV2 to TRBJ2-3, with D hard to call. Trimming took off 4 bases at V and 3 bases at J, with 14 bases between the two ends. This CDR3 spans 15 amino acids. CDR1 and CDR2 (germline): SNHLY, FYNNEI. CDR3 in DNA: TGTGCCAGCAGTGTCTCACAAGACCGAACAGATACGCAGTATTTT. Encoded protein: CASSVSQDRTDTQYF.

This CDR3 is CSARVAGGSGETQYF. Here the CDR3 DNA reads TGCAGTGCTAGAGTGGCAGGCGGATCTGGAGAGACCCAGTACTTC. V is TRBV20-1 and J is TRBJ2-5; D remains ambiguous. V lost 1 base and J 4 bases, leaving 16 bases between the germline ends. The CDR3 is made up of 15 amino acids. The germline V gene has CDR1 DFQATT and CDR2 SNEGSKA (reference sequence).

Comment on this clonotype: One end of the junction varies from germline; a read error may be responsible. The rearrangement uses TRBV3-1 and TRBJ2-5; 12 bases are shared with TRBD1. The DNA end is a closer match to TRBJ2-7, so the J assignment may be wrong. Germline V CDR1 and CDR2: LGHDT, YNNKEL (reference sequence). This CDR3 spans 14 amino acids. CDR3 nucleotide sequence: TGTGTCAGCAGCCAGGGGACAGGGGGCCTCGAGCAGTACTTC. Translating it yields CVSSQGTGGLEQYF.

This sequence joins TRBV7-2 and TRBJ2-5; D remains unclear. V was shortened by 4 bases and J by 2 bases, with 14 bases between the two germline ends. From germline, CDR1 is SGHTA and CDR2 FQGNSA. The CDR3 is made up of 15 amino acids. CDR3 region: CASSSVWARQETQYF. In nucleotides, the CDR3 is TGTGCCAGCAGCTCAGTGTGGGCAAGACAAGAGACCCAGTACTTC.

The rearrangement uses TRBV28 and TRBJ2-1; 8 bases are a match to TRBD2. Germline V gives CDR1 MDHEN, CDR2 SYDVKM. The CDR3 length is 13 residues. With 11 bases clipped from V and 7 bases from J, the junction kept 10 bases outside the gene matches. In DNA, the CDR3 is TGTGCCGGGCAACGGGAGGGCCAAAATGAGCAGTTCTTC. Encoded protein: CAGQREGQNEQFF. The complete variable domain, with remaining parts taken from reference TRBV28 and TRBJ2-1, reads DVKVTQSSRYLVKRTGEKVFLECVQDMDHENMFWYRQDPGLGLRLIYFSYDVKMKEKGDIPEGYSVSREKKERFSLILESASTNQTSMYLCAGQREGQNEQFFGPGTRLTVL.

The V gene is TRBV6-1, the J gene TRBJ2-7; D is unclear. The CDR3 is 14 residues long. The V end was cut by 1 base, the J end by 5 bases, with 12 bases between. Looked up from germline, CDR1 is MNHNS and CDR2 is SASEGT. DNA for the CDR3: TGTGCCAGCAGTGAAGTCTGGAGATTAAACGAGCAGTACTTC. Translated, it gives CASSEVWRLNEQYF.

This clonotype showed up just once. This chain connects TRBV19 to TRBJ1-5; no reliable D call. Trimming cost V 7 bases and J 2 bases, with 9 bases left between them. This CDR3 has 13 residues. Looked up from germline, CDR1 is LNHDA and CDR2 is SQIVND (reference sequence). This chain's CDR3 is CASNRLGNQPQHF. The CDR3 DNA reads TGTGCCAGTAACAGACTAGGCAATCAGCCCCAGCATTTT.

The rearrangement uses TRBV12-3 or TRBV12-4 and TRBJ2-1, with TRBD1 matching over 7 bases. The CDR3 runs 12 residues. The V segment lost 4 bases and the J segment 11 bases; nucleotides outside the gene matches: 5. The CDR3 loop is CASSWGQPKQFF. The CDR3 nucleotides read TGTGCCAGCAGTTGGGGACAGCCCAAGCAGTTCTTC.

The chain carries TRBV2 and TRBJ2-1; 7 bases fit TRBD2. The CDR3 loop spans 17 amino acids. Per the germline V gene, CDR1 is SNHLY and CDR2 is FYNNEI. Trimming removed 2 bases from V and 3 bases from J; junction bases left unmatched: 10. CDR3 residues: CASSEQRGSYGYNEQFF. CDR3 coding DNA: TGTGCCAGCAGTGAACAGCGCGGGAGCTACGGCTACAATGAGCAGTTCTTC.

The V call is TRBV20-1, the J call TRBJ2-1; 12 bases match TRBD2. CDR1 is DFQATT and CDR2 is SNEGSKA in the germline V gene (reference sequence). V was pared by 6 bases and J by 0 bases, with 15 bases of the junction left unmatched. The CDR3 totals 19 residues. The CDR3 here is CSASPPGLAGRSSYNEQFF. The CDR3 DNA follows: TGCAGTGCCTCCCCCCCGGGACTAGCGGGTCGGAGCTCCTACAATGAGCAGTTCTTC.

The chain recombines TRBV25-1 with TRBJ2-1; 11 bases line up with TRBD1. Trimming took 3 bases from V and 8 from J; bases not matched to a gene: 15. The CDR3 is 18 residues long. Germline V gene data show CDR1 as MGHDK and CDR2 as SYGVNS. CDR3 coding DNA: TGTGCCAGCAGTGATACCTTCCTCCCGGGACAGGGGGACCATGAGCAGTTCTTC. Its translation is CASSDTFLPGQGDHEQFF.

The genes are TRBV5-5 and TRBJ2-6, with a weak D call TRBD2 (5 bases). The ends were cut back, 2 bases at V and 1 base at J, with 7 bases in the middle. Germline V gene lookup returns CDR1 SGHKS and CDR2 YYEKEE (reference sequence). The CDR3 has 15 residues. CDR3 protein: CASSFPGSGANVLTF. In nucleotides, the CDR3 is TGTGCCAGCAGCTTTCCGGGGTCTGGGGCCAACGTCCTGACTTTC.